Each of the 21 T cell receptor beta chains below was sequenced from the same sample in a study of identical twins. TCRdb called the 5' RACE reads again in MiXCR, with one record for every CDR3 protein. The data hold roughly 200,000 distinct CDR3 sequences, with roughly 15% observed a single time. Separately, the same data were catalogued under a study of T cells expressing NK-cell markers.

What was sequenced was CD8+ T cells sorted from blood. Receptors originate from a woman aged 18-29 years in good health.

CDR3 amino acids: CSAPSGSYNEQFF. In DNA, the CDR3 is TGCAGTGCTCCTAGCGGGAGCTACAATGAGCAGTTCTTC. The chain couples TRBV20-1 to TRBJ2-1; 10 bases map to TRBD2. The junction had 1 base not matched to a gene; V was cut back by 5 bases and J by 3 bases. There are 13 residues in the CDR3. Germline assignment: CDR1 DFQATT and CDR2 SNEGSKA (reference sequence).

V and J are TRBV15 and TRBJ2-5; 7 positions agree with TRBD1. Per the germline V gene, CDR1 is LNHNV and CDR2 is YYDKDF (reference sequence). CDR3 length: 17 amino acids. J lost 5 bases, V lost 8 bases, and 20 bases had no gene match. CDR3 residues: CATLRAHFDREVETQYF. In DNA form, the CDR3 reads TGTGCCACCCTCCGTGCGCACTTCGACAGGGAAGTTGAGACCCAGTACTTC.

In its sample, this clonotype was seen a few times. The J gene is TRBJ1-2, the V gene TRBV9, with TRBD1 identical over 9 bases. CDR3 length equals 15 residues. Germline loops: CDR1 SGDLS, CDR2 YYNGEE. The V and J ends lost 3 bases and 4 bases, in that order; junction bases with no gene match: 7. The CDR3 loop reads CASSGWTGVGYGYTF. The DNA for the CDR3 is TGTGCCAGCAGCGGATGGACAGGGGTCGGCTATGGCTACACCTTC.

This clonotype has more than one count but fewer than ten. V is TRBV11-2 and J is TRBJ2-3, with 9 bases fitting TRBD2. CDR1 and CDR2 (germline): SGHAT, FQNNGV. This CDR3 has 21 residues. V trimming: 0 bases; J trimming: 2 bases; junction bases outside the gene matches: 18. This CDR3 reads CASSLEASGGNPETVTDTQYF. DNA of the CDR3: TGTGCCAGCAGCTTAGAGGCAAGCGGGGGGAATCCCGAAACCGTCACAGATACGCAGTATTTT.

The CDR3 is CASSSSGLSLEQYF. Here the CDR3 DNA reads TGTGCCAGCAGTTCCAGTGGACTTTCCCTAGAGCAGTACTTC. The chain recombines TRBV12-3 or TRBV12-4 with TRBJ2-7, with a possible D match to TRBD2 (5 bases). This CDR3 has 14 amino acids. V gave up 4 bases and J gave up 7 bases, with 17 bases separating them.

This clonotype showed up just a few times. The genes are TRBV27 and TRBJ1-1, with 10 bases matching TRBD1. V trimming: 4 bases; J trimming: 0 bases; junction bases outside the gene matches: 5. The germline CDR1 and CDR2 sequences are MNHEY and SMNVEV (reference sequence). The CDR3 is 16 amino acids. The CDR3 reads CASSSWTGGMNTEAFF. The CDR3 coding sequence is TGTGCCAGCAGTTCGTGGACAGGGGGAATGAACACTGAAGCTTTCTTT.

The rearrangement links TRBV20-1 to TRBJ2-1; TRBD2 is a possible D gene (6 bases). Germline CDR1 is DFQATT and CDR2 is SNEGSKA (reference sequence). Trimming cost V 3 bases and J 2 bases, with 14 bases left between them. The CDR3 has 15 residues. The CDR3 here is CSASSLANPYNEQFF. DNA for the CDR3: TGCAGTGCTAGTAGTCTAGCGAATCCCTACAATGAGCAGTTCTTC.

This clonotype has at least ten counts. The V call is TRBV20-1, the J call TRBJ1-5; 7 bases are shared with TRBD1. The CDR3 runs 15 residues. The germline V gene has CDR1 DFQATT and CDR2 SNEGSKA (reference sequence). The J segment lost 6 bases and the V segment lost 6 bases, leaving 14 bases of the junction unmatched. The DNA of the CDR3 is TGCAGTGCCAACGAACAGGGGAGGGAAATTCAGCCCCAGCATTTT. Protein sequence: CSANEQGREIQPQHF.

The chain links TRBV2 to TRBJ1-1; 7 bases are a match to TRBD1. V lost 3 bases to trimming and J lost 8 bases; unmatched junction nucleotides: 3. Germline V gene sequence: CDR1 SNHLY, CDR2 FYNNEI. The CDR3 totals 12 residues. CDR3 bases: TGTGCCAGCAGTGACAGGGGGGACGAAGCTTTCTTT. It codes for CASSDRGDEAFF. The full variable domain, completed using reference TRBV2 and TRBJ1-1, is EPEVTQTPSHQVTQMGQEVILRCVPISNHLYFYWYRQILGQKVEFLVSFYNNEISEKSEIFDDQFSVERPDGSNFTLKIRSTKLEDSAMYFCASSDRGDEAFFGQGTRLTVV.

The chain employs TRBV15 and TRBJ1-1; D uncertain. The CDR3 is 11 residues long. The germline V gene has CDR1 LNHNV and CDR2 YYDKDF (reference sequence). Deletions cut 4 bases from V and 1 base from J, with 1 base between. Here the CDR3 DNA reads TGTGCCACCAGCACGAACACTGAAGCTTTCTTT. It codes for CATSTNTEAFF.

The V and J genes are TRBV27 and TRBJ2-6; TRBD1 agrees at 8 bases. CDR1 and CDR2 from the germline V gene are MNHEY and SMNVEV (reference sequence). V shed 3 bases and J 0 bases; nucleotides not matched to a gene: 22. This CDR3 has 23 amino acids. CDR3 amino acids: CASSFSLTGVTDLQVSGANVLTF. The CDR3, as DNA: TGTGCCAGCAGTTTCTCCTTGACAGGGGTGACCGATTTACAAGTCTCTGGGGCCAACGTCCTGACTTTC.

This chain uses TRBV11-2 with TRBJ2-3; D is perhaps TRBD2 (5 bases). V lost 0 bases and J 5 bases, leaving 12 bases between the germline ends. The CDR3 contains 15 residues. The germline V gene encodes CDR1 SGHAT and CDR2 FQNNGV. CDR3 nucleotides: TGTGCCAGCAGCTTAGAGGGGTCCGCGGGAGATACGCAGTATTTT. Protein sequence: CASSLEGSAGDTQYF.

The gene calls are TRBV5-5 and TRBJ2-1; no clear D gene. The length of the CDR3 is 15 residues. CDR1 and CDR2 (germline): SGHKS, YYEKEE (reference sequence). V lost 3 bases to trimming and J lost 0 bases, with 10 bases between them. DNA of the CDR3: TGTGCCAGCAGCTACCAGCTCCTCTCCTACAATGAGCAGTTCTTC. This translates into CASSYQLLSYNEQFF. Using reference TRBV5-5 and TRBJ2-1 for the parts outside the CDR3, the full variable domain is DAGVTQSPTHLIKTRGQQVTLRCSPISGHKSVSWYQQVLGQGPQFIFQYYEKEERGRGNFPDRFSARQFPNYSSELNVNALLLGDSALYLCASSYQLLSYNEQFFGPGTRLTVL.

This clonotype was picked up a small number of times. The rearrangement uses TRBV12-3 or TRBV12-4 and TRBJ2-7; 7 bases are a match to TRBD1. V lost 6 bases to trimming and J lost 6 bases; unmatched junction nucleotides: 5. CDR3 length: 12 amino acids. The CDR3 coding sequence is TGTGCCAGCAGCTATGACAGGGCCGAGCAGTACTTC. Translation: CASSYDRAEQYF.

This sequence joins TRBV2 and TRBJ2-5, with a tentative D call TRBD1 (6 bases). The germline gives CDR1 SNHLY, CDR2 FYNNEI. The V gene lost 7 bases and the J gene lost 4 bases, with 16 bases spanning the gap. The CDR3 is 14 residues long. Here the CDR3 DNA reads TGTGCCAGCATAGGGGGACGCGGAGGAGAGACCCAGTACTTC. Residues: CASIGGRGGETQYF.

In this sample, this clonotype turned up many times. The chain uses TRBV5-1 and TRBJ2-7; D is unclear. In germline, CDR1 is SGHRS, CDR2 YFSETQ. V was cut by 1 base and J by 0 bases, with 5 bases left in between. This CDR3 spans 13 amino acids. DNA for the CDR3: TGCGCCAGCAGCTTGAGTCTCTCCTACGAGCAGTACTTC. As protein: CASSLSLSYEQYF.

This clonotype has ten or more counts. The chain is built from TRBV20-1 and TRBJ2-7, with a tentative D call TRBD2 (5 bases). Germline V gene sequence: CDR1 DFQATT, CDR2 SNEGSKA (reference sequence). CDR3 size: 14 residues. The V gene lost 0 bases and the J gene lost 3 bases, with 12 bases spanning the gap. CDR3 sequence reads: CSARDSGENYEQYF. The CDR3 DNA is TGCAGTGCTAGAGATTCCGGGGAGAACTACGAGCAGTACTTC.

The chain is built from TRBV9 and TRBJ2-7; 8 bases match TRBD1. Germline CDR1 is SGDLS and CDR2 is YYNGEE. The V gene end was trimmed by 0 bases and the J gene end by 1 base; junction bases not matched to a gene: 6. The CDR3 spans 16 residues. CDR3 protein: CASSVDRTGLSYEQYF. The CDR3 coding sequence is TGTGCCAGCAGCGTAGATAGGACAGGGTTATCCTACGAGCAGTACTTC.

The table lists this clonotype with a few counts. This rearrangement joins TRBV27 to TRBJ2-5; possibly TRBD1 or TRBD2 for D (6 bases each). The V gene's germline CDR1 is MNHEY and CDR2 SMNVEV (reference sequence). Deletions cut 7 bases from V and 1 base from J, with 16 bases between. CDR3 size: 15 residues. The DNA for the CDR3 is TGTGCCAGCAATCGACAGAGGGGGGCCCAAGAGACCCAGTACTTC. Its protein product is CASNRQRGAQETQYF.

The chain recombines TRBV7-9 with TRBJ2-4; D is possibly TRBD1 (5 bases). Germline lookup yields CDR1 SEHNR and CDR2 FQNEAQ (reference sequence). Trimming shortened V by 5 bases and J by 1 base, and 12 bases separated the two germline ends. The CDR3 is made up of 15 amino acids. The CDR3 coding sequence is TGTGCCAGCAGCCCCCGGCCAGGGGCCAAAAACATTCAGTACTTC. It translates to CASSPRPGAKNIQYF.

The V gene is TRBV29-1, the J gene TRBJ2-7; unclear D gene. CDR1 SQVTM and CDR2 ANQGSEA come from the germline V gene. The CDR3 covers 11 residues. V lost 3 bases and J lost 4, with 7 bases in between. The CDR3 loop is CSVEWKYEQYF. The CDR3 nucleotides read TGCAGCGTTGAGTGGAAATACGAGCAGTACTTC.